This entry lists 21 T cell receptor beta chains sequenced from one sample in a study of T cell repertoires in cytomegalovirus infection. Antigens for these TCRs are unknown. TCRdb independently ran MiXCR on the reads; one entry per CDR3 protein. The sample includes roughly 860,000 distinct CDR3 sequences, about 30% of them seen just once. The sample in question was cultured CD8+ T cells from PBMCs, obtained from culture after CMV antigen stimulation. These receptors all stem from a human donor in good health (CMV status not recorded). Some clones in this sample may be carry-over from other donors' samples.

The chain joins TRBV11-2 to TRBJ2-5; TRBD1 aligns across 9 bases. V was clipped by 3 bases and J by 2 bases; unmatched bases: 4. Per the germline V gene, CDR1 is SGHAT and CDR2 is FQNNGV. CDR3 length equals 15 residues. The CDR3 bases are TGTGCCAGCAGCTTTGCTGACAGGGGGCAAGAGACCCAGTACTTC. It encodes CASSFADRGQETQYF.

This clonotype has a handful of counts. J is TRBJ2-7 and V is TRBV6-2 or TRBV6-3, with TRBD2 matching over 7 bases. V was pared by 8 bases and J by 6 bases, with 7 bases of the junction left unmatched. This CDR3 contains 12 residues. Germline V gene lookup returns CDR1 MNHEY and CDR2 SVGEGT. CDR3 DNA sequence: TGTGCCAGCTTCGGCGGGGGATCCGAGCAGTACTTC. It codes for CASFGGGSEQYF.

The chain employs TRBV12-5 and TRBJ2-7; D possibly corresponds to TRBD2 (6 bases). This CDR3 contains 14 residues. V lost 7 bases and J 0 bases, leaving 13 bases between the germline ends. In germline, CDR1 is LGHNT, CDR2 FRNRAP. DNA for the CDR3: TGTGCTAGTGCCTTAGGAGGGCGCTCCTACGAGCAGTACTTC. Translation gives CASALGGRSYEQYF.

This sequence joins TRBV9 and TRBJ2-3; the D gene is possibly TRBD2 (5 bases). Trimming shortened V by 0 bases and J by 6 bases, and 5 bases separated the two germline ends. This CDR3 contains 12 residues. Germline loops: CDR1 SGDLS, CDR2 YYNGEE. CDR3 sequence (DNA): TGTGCCAGCAGCGTAGCGGGGGATACGCAGTATTTT. This encodes CASSVAGDTQYF.

This clonotype was seen at least ten times. Here the CDR3 reads CASSPTGFWEQYF. In nucleotides, the CDR3 is TGTGCCAGCAGCCCAACAGGTTTTTGGGAGCAGTACTTC. This chain connects TRBV7-6 to TRBJ2-7; the D gene is possibly TRBD1 (5 bases). CDR1 SGHVS and CDR2 FNYEAQ come from the germline V gene. This CDR3 region has 13 residues. V was cut by 5 bases and J by 7 bases, with 15 bases left in between.

The chain combines TRBV6-5 with TRBJ1-2, with unresolved D. This CDR3 spans 15 amino acids. The germline CDR1 and CDR2 sequences are MNHEY and SVGAGI. V was cut by 1 base and J by 3 bases, with 12 bases left in between. CDR3 residues: CASSYLDRRDYGYTF. CDR3 nucleotides: TGTGCCAGCAGTTACTTGGACCGGAGGGACTATGGCTACACCTTC.

This clonotype was seen a handful of times. The chain is built from TRBV7-9 and TRBJ1-1; D gene unclear. Germline CDR1 reads SEHNR; CDR2 reads FQNEAQ (reference sequence). V was shortened by 4 bases and J by 1 base, with 13 bases between the two germline ends. CDR3 size: 15 residues. CDR3 coding DNA: TGTGCCAGCAGCTCGAGGCGGTTGGGGAACACTGAAGCTTTCTTT. This gives the protein CASSSRRLGNTEAFF.

This clonotype has more than one count but fewer than ten. This chain links TRBV7-2 with TRBJ1-6; 8 bases align to TRBD1. The V segment lost 4 bases and the J segment 10 bases; nucleotides outside the gene matches: 6. Germline loops: CDR1 SGHTA, CDR2 FQGNSA. The CDR3 length is 14 residues. The CDR3 DNA reads TGTGCCAGCAGCTACGGGACAGGTCGATCACCCCTCCACTTT. Encoded protein: CASSYGTGRSPLHF.

The chain joins TRBV2 to TRBJ2-3; either TRBD1 or TRBD2 may supply D (5 bases each). Trimming took off 3 bases at V and 3 bases at J, with 22 bases between the two ends. Per the germline V gene, CDR1 is SNHLY and CDR2 is FYNNEI. The CDR3 runs 18 residues. Here the CDR3 reads CASSDKILGGRETDTQYF. The DNA for the CDR3 is TGTGCCAGCAGTGATAAAATTTTGGGTGGCAGGGAGACAGATACGCAGTATTTT.

This clonotype has a handful of counts. The chain has TRBV2 and TRBJ1-2, with TRBD1 matching over 9 bases. CDR1 and CDR2 from the germline V gene are SNHLY and FYNNEI. This CDR3 is built from 15 residues. CDR3 nucleotides: TGTGGCGGACTAAAACGGGACAGGGTTGACTATGGCTACACCTTC. Translation: CGGLKRDRVDYGYTF. Looking up the rest from reference TRBV2 and TRBJ1-2 gives the full variable domain: EPEVTQTPSHQVTQMGQEVILRCVPISNHLYFYWYRQILGQKVEFLVSFYNNEISEKSEIFDDQFSVERPDGSNFTLKIRSTKLEDSAMYFCGGLKRDRVDYGYTFGSGTRLTVV.

The V gene is TRBV5-4, the J gene TRBJ2-1, with D possibly matching TRBD2 (7 bases). Germline CDR1 reads SGHNT; CDR2 reads YYREEE (reference sequence). The germline V and J ends were trimmed by 4 bases and 3 bases, with 14 bases remaining between them. The CDR3 is 15 residues long. The CDR3 loop is CASSLGGQYYNEQFF. The CDR3 DNA follows: TGTGCCAGCAGCCTGGGGGGGCAATACTACAATGAGCAGTTCTTC.

This sequence joins TRBV7-3 and TRBJ1-1; D not resolved. Trimming removed 5 bases from V and 4 bases from J, with 11 bases in between. CDR1 and CDR2 from the germline V gene are SGHTA and FQGTGA. The CDR3 contains 13 residues. The CDR3 DNA sequence: TGTGCCAGCAGCCCCGGGCCGCGCACTGAAGCTTTCTTT. Protein product: CASSPGPRTEAFF.

V usage is TRBV27 and J usage is TRBJ1-2; D may be TRBD1 (5 bases). Germline CDR1 reads MNHEY; CDR2 reads SMNVEV (reference sequence). This CDR3 has 14 residues. The V end lost 3 bases, the J end lost 6 bases, and 14 bases lay between the germline ends. The CDR3 DNA is TGTGCCAGCAGTTTTGGGGGGGTGGGGAATGGCTACACCTTC. Its translation: CASSFGGVGNGYTF.

The chain joins TRBV4-3 to TRBJ1-1; D perhaps matches TRBD1 (5 bases). This CDR3 has 20 residues. V lost 0 bases to trimming and J lost 5 bases, with 28 bases between them. The germline gives CDR1 LGHNA, CDR2 YSLEER. CDR3 nucleotide sequence: TGCGCCAGCAGCCAAGATAACGGTCAGGGTCCCGAAACGGGCGGGACTGAAGCTTTCTTT. Translated, it gives CASSQDNGQGPETGGTEAFF.

This clonotype was counted a single time. One junction end does not reproduce the germline sequence, and a read error may be involved. The chain uses TRBV28 and TRBJ1-2; TRBD1 might be the D (5 bases). This CDR3 spans 12 amino acids. Looked up from germline, CDR1 is MDHEN and CDR2 is SYDVKM. CDR3 region: CTSTQQAYGYTF. In nucleotides, the CDR3 is TGTACCAGCACCCAACAGGCTTATGGCTACACCTTC.

This clonotype was counted between two and nine times. The chain uses TRBV7-6 and TRBJ2-5, with unresolved D. Trimming cost V 1 base and J 1 base, with 10 bases left between them. This CDR3 is built from 15 residues. Per the germline V gene, CDR1 is SGHVS and CDR2 is FNYEAQ. CDR3 DNA: TGTGCCAGCAGCTTAGTACACATACCCCAAGAGACCCAGTACTTC. Its translation: CASSLVHIPQETQYF.

As concerns this clonotype: The junction shows a germline mismatch at one end, possibly a read error. The chain couples TRBV27 to TRBJ2-1; D might be TRBD1 or TRBD2, each matching 5 bases. Germline V gives CDR1 MNHEY, CDR2 SMNVEV (reference sequence). This CDR3 is 15 amino acids long. The DNA for the CDR3 is TGTGCCAACAGTCCAAGTACCGGTGGGGGACCGGAGCAGTTCTTC. It is translated as CANSPSTGGGPEQFF.

The chain employs TRBV5-6 and TRBJ2-7, with TRBD1 identical over 8 bases. The CDR3 totals 16 residues. Germline V gives CDR1 SGHDT, CDR2 YYEEEE. Losses at the gene ends were 5 bases for V and 5 bases for J; bases not matched to a gene: 15. CDR3 region: CASSVPHRTGNHEQYV. The CDR3 region has the DNA TGTGCCAGCAGTGTCCCCCACAGGACAGGGAACCACGAGCAGTACGTC.

The chain uses TRBV6-5 and TRBJ1-1; D is unclear. CDR1 is MNHEY, CDR2 SVGAGI, per germline. V lost 2 bases to trimming and J lost 4 bases, with 11 bases between them. The CDR3 is made up of 14 amino acids. The CDR3 spells CASSYAAFGTEAFF. CDR3 DNA: TGTGCCAGCAGTTACGCGGCCTTCGGCACTGAAGCTTTCTTT.

The rearrangement uses TRBV6-2 or TRBV6-3 and TRBJ1-2, with 7 bases aligning to TRBD1. Germline CDR1 reads MNHEY; CDR2 reads SVGEGT. The CDR3 contains 14 residues. The V and J ends lost 7 bases and 6 bases, in that order; junction bases with no gene match: 11. The CDR3 reads CASTHQGGEDGYTF. CDR3 bases: TGTGCCAGCACCCACCAGGGGGGCGAGGATGGCTACACCTTC.

The V and J genes are TRBV15 and TRBJ2-3, with D possibly being TRBD1 (5 bases). V was trimmed by 2 bases and J by 4 bases, leaving 19 bases between them. CDR3 size: 17 residues. Germline CDR1 is LNHNV and CDR2 is YYDKDF (reference sequence). Written as DNA, the CDR3 is TGTGCCACCAGCAGACTGACAGTTTTGGTCAGCCCAGATACGCAGTATTTT. As protein: CATSRLTVLVSPDTQYF.